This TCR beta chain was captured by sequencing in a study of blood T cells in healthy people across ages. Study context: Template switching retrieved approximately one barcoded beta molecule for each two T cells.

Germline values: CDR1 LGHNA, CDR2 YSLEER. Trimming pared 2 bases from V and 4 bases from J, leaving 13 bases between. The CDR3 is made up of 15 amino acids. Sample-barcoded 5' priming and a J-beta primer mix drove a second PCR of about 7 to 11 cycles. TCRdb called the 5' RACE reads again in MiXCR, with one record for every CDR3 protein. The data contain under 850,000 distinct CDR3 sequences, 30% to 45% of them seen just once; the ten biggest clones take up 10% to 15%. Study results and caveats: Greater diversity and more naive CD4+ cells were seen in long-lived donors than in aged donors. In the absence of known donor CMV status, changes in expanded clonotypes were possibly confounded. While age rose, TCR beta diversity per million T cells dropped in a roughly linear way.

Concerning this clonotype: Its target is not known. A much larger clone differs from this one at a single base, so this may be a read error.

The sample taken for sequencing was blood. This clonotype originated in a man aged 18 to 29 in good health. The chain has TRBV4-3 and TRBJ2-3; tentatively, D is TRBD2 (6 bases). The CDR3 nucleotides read TGCGCCAGCAGCCAAATGGCGGGGCCCGCAGATACGCAGTATTTT. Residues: CASSQMAGPADTQYF.